This T cell receptor beta chain was captured in a study of shared clonotypes between healthy human individuals. Broader study findings: Sampling involved blood alone; tissue repertoires likely differ. Rarefaction showed sorted-subset sequencing was incomplete despite large depth.

The CDR3 loop spans 14 amino acids. V lost 4 bases and J 3 bases, leaving 12 bases between the germline ends. Germline V CDR1 and CDR2: SGHRS, YFSETQ. This clone was seen once. Its antigen is unidentified. Measured with immunoSEQ multiplex PCR; TCRdb has only the in-frame clones, and not every one. Of roughly 2,300,000 clones in the sample, around 90% were seen once. Every donor was a Caucasian adult from Nashville, Tennessee. It was into CD45RA+ naive and CD45RA-negative memory subsets that the CD4+ cells were split. This clonotype originated in a young man in good health. Some clones in this sample may be carry-over from other donors' samples. The specimen was naive CD4+ T cells from PBMCs. Subset indicated: CD45RA+ positively selected. The chain recombines TRBV5-1 with TRBJ2-3, with D tentatively TRBD2 (6 bases). CDR3: CASSRGRGTDTQYF. The CDR3 coding sequence is TGCGCCAGCAGCCGGGGACGGGGGACAGATACGCAGTATTTT. The whole variable domain, remainder taken from reference TRBV5-1 and TRBJ2-3, is KAGVTQTPRYLIKTRGQQVTLSCSPISGHRSVSWYQQTPGQGLQFLFEYFSETQRNKGNFPGRFSGRQFSNSRSEMNVSTLELGDSALYLCASSRGRGTDTQYFGPGTRLTVL.